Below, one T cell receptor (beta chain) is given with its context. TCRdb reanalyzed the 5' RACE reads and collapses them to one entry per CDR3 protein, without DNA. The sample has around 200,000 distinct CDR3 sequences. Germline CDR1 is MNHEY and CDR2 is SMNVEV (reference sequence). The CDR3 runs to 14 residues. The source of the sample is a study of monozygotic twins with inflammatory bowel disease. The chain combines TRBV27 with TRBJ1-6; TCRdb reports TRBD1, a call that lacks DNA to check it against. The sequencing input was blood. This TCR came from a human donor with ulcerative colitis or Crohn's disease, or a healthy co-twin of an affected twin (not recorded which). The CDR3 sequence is CASRRDRGPTPLHF.